This T cell receptor (beta chain) was sequenced in a study of shared clonotypes between healthy human individuals. V was pared by 6 bases and J by 4 bases, with 9 bases between. The CDR3 sequence is 13 residues long. CDR1 is MNHNS and CDR2 is SASEGT in the germline V gene. For unsorted PBMC, 300 ng DNA per replicate equaled approximately 30,000 T cell genomes. Clones were read by immunoSEQ multiplex PCR, and TCRdb kept only the in-frame ones, dropping some. The table lists 450,000 to 550,000 clones, around 74% of them singletons. The sequence came from a woman in her 40s in good health. Some clones in this sample may be carry-over from other donors' samples. Sequenced material: PBMCs. The J gene is TRBJ1-4, the V gene TRBV6-1; D may be TRBD1 (5 bases). CDR3 in DNA: TGTGCCAGCAGGGGGCCCGGTAATGAAAAACTGTTTTTT. Its protein product is CASRGPGNEKLFF.